These T cell receptor beta chains were read from a single sample in a study of radiotherapy plus CTLA-4 blockade in lung cancer. Sequencing used immunoSEQ multiplex PCR; TCRdb keeps in-frame clones, though not all of them. Here the sample spans around 70,000 clones, about four fifths being singletons. The sequencing used peripheral blood, collected from a patient treated with radiotherapy plus ipilimumab. The receptor set was obtained from a human donor with non-small cell lung cancer who had a partial response to radiotherapy plus ipilimumab. CDR3s include the opening cysteine and the closing phenylalanine or tryptophan. A D gene is named only where the DNA matches it firmly. Size tells how often a clone was seen (once, few, many) or the class of an expanded clone, and some rows leave it out.

V gene	J gene	D gene	clone size	CDR3 DNA	CDR3 protein
TRBV9	TRBJ2-1	TRBD2	NA	TGTGCCAGCAGCCCCCCGGGGGGGTCGCGGAATGAGCAGTTCTTC	CASSPPGGSRNEQFF
TRBV29-1	TRBJ2-3	NA	NA	TGCAGCGTGGGCAGCACAGATACGCAGTATTTT	CSVGSTDTQYF
TRBV19	TRBJ2-5	TRBD2	NA	TGTGCCAGTAGTACTACTGCCGGACTAGCGGCCCAAGAGACCCAGTACTTC	CASSTTAGLAAQETQYF
TRBV28	TRBJ2-5	NA	once	TGTGCCAGCAGTTTATGGGAGTTGGGTCAGGGGGGACAAGAGACCCAGTACTTC	CASSLWELGQGGQETQYF
TRBV4-1	TRBJ2-1	TRBD2	NA	TGCGCCAGCAGCCTGGTAAGCGGGGGCCTCTACAATGAGCAGTTCTTC	CASSLVSGGLYNEQFF
TRBV5-1	TRBJ1-6	TRBD1	NA	TGCGCCAGCAGCTTGATGGGACAGGGGGATTCACCCCTCCACTTT	CASSLMGQGDSPLHF
TRBV7-2	TRBJ2-7	NA	NA	TGTGCCAGCAGCCTACGGAGAGCCTACGAGCAGTACTTC	CASSLRRAYEQYF
TRBV7-9	TRBJ1-6	NA	NA	TGTGCCAGCAGCTTACACCCTTCTAAGAATTCACCCCTCCACTTT	CASSLHPSKNSPLHF
TRBV27	TRBJ1-5	NA	NA	TGTGCCAGCAGTTTAAAACAGAATCAGCCCCAGCATTTT	CASSLKQNQPQHF
TRBV18	TRBJ1-1	TRBD1	NA	TGTGCCAGCTCATCCGGGACAGCTGAAGCTTTCTTT	CASSSGTAEAFF
TRBV27	TRBJ2-7	TRBD1	few	TGTGCCAGCAGTCACAGGGGCGAGCAGTACTTC	CASSHRGEQYF
TRBV14	TRBJ1-1	TRBD1	NA	TGTGCCAGCAGCCAAGAGGGGCAGGGGGCGGTAACTGAAGCTTTCTTT	CASSQEGQGAVTEAFF
TRBV5-1	TRBJ2-1	NA	NA	TGCGCCAGCAGCCTGGCCCAATACAATGAGCAGTTCTTC	CASSLAQYNEQFF
TRBV19	TRBJ1-1	NA	NA	TGTGCCAGCAGCCGGCGGGACACTGAAGCTTTCTTT	CASSRRDTEAFF
TRBV29-1	TRBJ2-3	NA	NA	TGCAGCGTTACGTCAGGGGATACGCAGTATTTT	CSVTSGDTQYF
TRBV7-9	TRBJ1-5	NA	NA	TGTGCCAGCGCGGGCGGGAATCAGCCCCAGCATTTT	CASAGGNQPQHF
TRBV18	TRBJ2-7	TRBD2	NA	TGTGCCAGCTCACCACGCGAGGGAGGGCTCTCGGGGGAGCAGTACTTC	CASSPREGGLSGEQYF
TRBV6-1	TRBJ1-5	NA	NA	TGTGCCAGCAGTGAAAGAGGTGACAGGTATAGCAATCAGCCCCAGCATTTT	CASSERGDRYSNQPQHF
TRBV6-5	TRBJ1-2	NA	NA	TGTGCCAGCAGGAGGACAGCGTACTATGGCTACACCTTC	CASRRTAYYGYTF
TRBV5-4	TRBJ2-7	TRBD2	NA	TGTGCCAGCAGCCCCTCCAGCATGGGGACTAGCGGCTCCTACGAGCAGTACTTC	CASSPSSMGTSGSYEQYF
TRBV15	TRBJ2-6	TRBD1	once	TGTGCCACCAGCAGATACGCCCGGGACAGGGGATCTGGGGCCAACGTCCTGACTTTC	CATSRYARDRGSGANVLTF
TRBV28	TRBJ2-1	NA	NA	TGTGCCAGCAGGGGCCCTTTGACCAATGAGCAGTTCTTC	CASRGPLTNEQFF
TRBV28	TRBJ1-5	NA	once	TGTGCCAGCAGTTTATTAACCCCAGGGTTTCAGCCCCAGCATTTT	CASSLLTPGFQPQHF
TRBV28	TRBJ2-3	TRBD1	NA	TGTGCCAGCAGTTCCACAGGGGTCCCCCGGGCAGATACGCAGTATTTT	CASSSTGVPRADTQYF
TRBV6-1	TRBJ2-7	NA	NA	TGTGCCAGCAGTCTTCCGTTCTACGAGCAGTACTTC	CASSLPFYEQYF
TRBV2	TRBJ2-3	TRBD2	NA	TGTGCCAGCAGCCGCGGGAGAGGGAATACGCAGTATTTT	CASSRGRGNTQYF
TRBV7-3	TRBJ1-2	TRBD1	NA	TGTGCCAGCAGCTTATTGGGACAGGGGAACTATGGCTACACCTTC	CASSLLGQGNYGYTF
TRBV28	TRBJ1-2	NA	NA	TGTGCCAGCAGCCTCGGGGGGCCAGGCTATGGCTACACCTTC	CASSLGGPGYGYTF
TRBV9	TRBJ2-6	TRBD1	NA	TGTGCCAGCAGCGTAGCGTTACAGGGGGCATCTGCTGGGGCCAACGTCCTGACTTTC	CASSVALQGASAGANVLTF
TRBV5-1	TRBJ2-5	NA	NA	TGCGCCAGCAGCTTGACAGAGGACACCAAAACCCAGTACTTC	CASSLTEDTKTQYF
TRBV7-2	TRBJ1-1	NA	NA	TGTGCCAGCAGCCTCGGGGGAAGCGGGACTGAAGCTTTCTTT	CASSLGGSGTEAFF
TRBV19	TRBJ2-2	NA	NA	TGTGCCAGTTCCGCCCTTGGAGGGACCAACACCGGGGAGCTGTTTTTT	CASSALGGTNTGELFF
TRBV19	TRBJ1-1	NA	NA	TGTGCCAGTGGTGGCAGCAGGCAGACTGAAGCTTTCTTT	CASGGSRQTEAFF
TRBV5-6	TRBJ2-7	NA	NA	TGTGCCAGCAGCCGTCGGACTGTCACCTACGAGCAGTACTTC	CASSRRTVTYEQYF
TRBV7-3	TRBJ2-2	TRBD2	NA	TGTGCCAGCAGCCCCACCGGACTAGCGGGAAGGGAGCTGTTTTTT	CASSPTGLAGRELFF
TRBV27	TRBJ2-1	NA	NA	TGTGCCAGCAGTGACAAGACTAGGGGCACCCACAATGAGCAGTTCTTC	CASSDKTRGTHNEQFF
TRBV7-2	TRBJ2-7	TRBD1	NA	TGTGCCAGCAGCCGATGGACAGGGAAAGGTAGCGAGCAGTACTTC	CASSRWTGKGSEQYF
TRBV19	TRBJ2-7	TRBD1	NA	TGTGCCAGTAGTTCTATTGGAGGTTCAGGGGGCTACGAGCAGTACTTC	CASSSIGGSGGYEQYF
TRBV10-1	TRBJ2-3	NA	NA	TGCGCCAGCAGCAAGGAGGATACGCAGTATTTT	CASSKEDTQYF
TRBV20-1	TRBJ2-3	NA	NA	TGCAGTGCCAAACTCACAGATACGCAGTATTTT	CSAKLTDTQYF
TRBV9	TRBJ2-6	NA	NA	TGTGCCAGCAGCCCCAGACAGACCCCTGGGGCCAACGTCCTGACTTTC	CASSPRQTPGANVLTF
TRBV28	TRBJ1-2	NA	NA	TGTGCCAGCAGCCGGGGGGGGGACTTTCGTTATGGCTACACCTTC	CASSRGGDFRYGYTF
TRBV5-6	TRBJ2-3	TRBD1	NA	TGTGCCAGCAGCGAGACAGGGGGGAGCACAGATACGCAGTATTTT	CASSETGGSTDTQYF
TRBV7-2	TRBJ1-5	NA	NA	TGTGCCAGCAGCTTAGATGGCGGCGGAAATCAGCCCCAGCATTTT	CASSLDGGGNQPQHF
TRBV7-8	TRBJ2-5	NA	NA	TGTGCCAGCAGCCGGAGCTTACGCCAAGAGACCCAGTACTTC	CASSRSLRQETQYF
TRBV28	TRBJ2-3	TRBD2	NA	TGTGCCAGCAGTCCCCCGGGGGTTAGCGGGGCCACAGATACGCAGTATTTT	CASSPPGVSGATDTQYF
TRBV28	TRBJ1-6	NA	NA	TGTGCCAGCAGTTCAACAGGCGGCCTCCCGCCGGGTTCACCCCTCCACTTT	CASSSTGGLPPGSPLHF
TRBV28	TRBJ2-1	TRBD2	NA	TGTGCCAGCAGTCCCAACGGGAGGGGGTCCTACAATGAGCAGTTCTTC	CASSPNGRGSYNEQFF
TRBV28	TRBJ2-2	NA	NA	TGTGCCAGCAGTTTATACTGGGCTACTAGGCCTCCGAACACCGGGGAGCTGTTTTTT	CASSLYWATRPPNTGELFF
TRBV9	TRBJ1-1	NA	NA	TGTGCCAGCAGCGCACAGGGCCTAGCTGCCCCTGAAGCTTTCTTT	CASSAQGLAAPEAFF
TRBV7-2	TRBJ1-1	NA	NA	TGTGCCAGCAGCTTACAGGGCCTTCCGAACACTGAAGCTTTCTTT	CASSLQGLPNTEAFF
TRBV28	TRBJ2-7	TRBD2	NA	TGTGCCAGCAGTCCACGGACTAGCGGAGCCTCCTACGAGCAGTACTTC	CASSPRTSGASYEQYF
TRBV21-1	TRBJ1-5	NA	NA	TGTGCCAGCAGCAAAGTCCCGGGTCAGCCCCAGCATTTT	CASSKVPGQPQHF
TRBV28	TRBJ2-7	TRBD2	NA	TGTGCCAGCAGTTTACGGGCTAGCGGGAAGCGCGAGCAGTACTTC	CASSLRASGKREQYF
TRBV5-6	TRBJ2-2	NA	few	TGTGCCAGCAGCTTGGCCTACACCGGGGAGCTGTTTTTT	CASSLAYTGELFF
TRBV30	TRBJ1-4	TRBD1	NA	TGTGCCTGGAGTGTGACAGGGCTCGCCACTAATGAAAAACTGTTTTTT	CAWSVTGLATNEKLFF
TRBV9	TRBJ2-1	NA	NA	TGTGCCAGCAGCGCGCGGCTTCCCTACAATGAGCAGTTCTTC	CASSARLPYNEQFF
TRBV6-5	TRBJ1-2	NA	NA	TGTGCCAGCAGTTACGGGACCCCGGGGGATGGCTACACCTTC	CASSYGTPGDGYTF
TRBV10-3	TRBJ1-2	TRBD1	NA	TGTGCCGCACTGGGGGACAGGGTTGGCCTCGGGGGCTACACCTTC	CAALGDRVGLGGYTF